These 24 T cell receptor beta chains came from one sample sequenced in a study of T cells in women clearing cervical HPV infection. The table came from immunoSEQ multiplex PCR; TCRdb's copy has only in-frame clones and leaves some out. Across tens of thousands of clones, the top ten clones capture 4.8% of the sample. The material sequenced was blood buffy coat. The receptors were sampled from a woman aged 18 to 75 with a cervical HPV16 infection that either progressed to CIN3+ or cleared (not recorded which).

Comment on this clone: The CDR3 end falls 3 residues outside the read, so it is completed with the germline J gene. The chain is built from TRBV7-6 and TRBJ2-2; 11 bases are a match to TRBD2. This CDR3 comprises 16 residues. Germline V gene sequence: CDR1 SGHVS, CDR2 FNYEAQ. V shed 5 bases, J shed 6 bases, and the junction held 8 bases outside the gene matches. CDR3 protein: CASSPPVSGGAGELFF. CDR3 bases read: TGTGCCAGCAGCCCCCCGGTTAGCGGGGGGGCCGGGGAG.

Notes on this clone: The sequence runs out 3 residues before the end of the CDR3; the remainder is reconstructed from the germline J gene. The rearrangement links TRBV20-1 to TRBJ2-3, with TRBD1 matching 7 bases. Germline-derived CDR1 and CDR2 are DFQATT and SNEGSKA (reference sequence). V shed 0 bases, J shed 4 bases, and the junction held 16 bases outside the gene matches. The CDR3 consists of 18 residues. The part of the CDR3 DNA that was read is TGCAGTGCTAGAGATCCCACCTCGTATAGGGGGCATGCAGATACG. Translating it yields CSARDPTSYRGHADT. The entire CDR3 protein is CSARDPTSYRGHADTQYF.

Note on this clone: The read is 3 residues too short to cover the CDR3 end, so that end is filled in from the germline J gene. The V and J genes are TRBV12-3 or TRBV12-4 and TRBJ1-2; 7 nucleotides align to TRBD1. Trimming took 5 bases from V and 3 from J; bases not matched to a gene: 6. The CDR3 extends over 14 amino acids. Incomplete CDR3 DNA: TGTGCCAGCAGTCTGGGACAGATGTACTATGGC. This sequence encodes CASSLGQMYYG. The whole CDR3 protein reads CASSLGQMYYGYTF.

About this clone itself: The missing CDR3 end, 3 residues past where the read stops, is filled in from the germline J gene. V is TRBV5-6 and J is TRBJ1-2, with D possibly TRBD1 on 6 matching bases. Germline CDR1 and CDR2: SGHDT and YYEEEE. The CDR3 is 11 residues long. The sequenced CDR3 bases are TGTGCCAGCAGCTACAGGGAGGGC. Its protein product is CASSYREG. The CDR3 reads in full as CASSYREGYTF.

The CDR3 DNA, read in part, is TGTGCCAGCAGCTTTCAGGGGGCGGACACTGAA. This encodes CASSFQGADTE. The CDR3 as a whole reads CASSFQGADTEAFF. This chain joins TRBV7-8 and TRBJ1-1, with 8 bases lining up with TRBD1. The CDR3 goes on 3 residues after the read ends, and that part is filled in from the germline J gene. V dropped 3 bases and J dropped 3; count of bases not matched to a gene: 3. The CDR3 sequence is 14 residues long. Germline V gene lookup returns CDR1 SGHVS and CDR2 FQNEAQ.

Concerning this clone: The read halts 3 residues ahead of the CDR3 end, with the missing end drawn from the germline J gene. This rearrangement joins TRBV10-3 to TRBJ2-7; TRBD1 matches at 8 bases. Trimming cost V 6 bases and J 1 base; bases outside gene matches: 5. This CDR3 has 14 residues. The germline V gene encodes CDR1 ENHRY and CDR2 SYGVKD. The sequenced part of the CDR3 DNA is TGTGCCATCAGCTCCGGGACAGGATCCTACGAG. Translation gives CAISSGTGSYE. The whole CDR3 is CAISSGTGSYEQYF.

For this clone: The read falls 3 residues short of the CDR3 end, and the missing part is taken from the germline J gene. This rearrangement joins TRBV20-1 to TRBJ1-2, with 12 bases aligning to TRBD1. CDR1 DFQATT and CDR2 SNEGSKA come from the germline V gene (reference sequence). CDR3 size: 13 residues. The CDR3 DNA, read in part, is TGCAGTGGCCTGGGACAGGGGGCTCGGGGC. The encoded protein is CSGLGQGARG. The entire CDR3 sequence reads CSGLGQGARGYTF.

Comments on this clone: The DNA ends 3 residues before the CDR3 does, and the rest of the CDR3 is filled in from the germline J gene. This chain uses TRBV10-2 with TRBJ2-7; the D gene is possibly TRBD1 (6 bases). This CDR3 contains 13 residues. Trimming removed 7 bases at V and 0 bases at J, with 10 bases between. Germline V lookup: CDR1 WSHSY, CDR2 SAAADI. This chain's CDR3 is CASIKDSSYEQYF. The CDR3 DNA, read in part, is TGCGCCAGCATTAAGGACAGCTCCTACGAG.

Comment on this clone: The read comes to an end 3 residues before the CDR3 does, leaving the germline J gene to fill in the end. The V call is TRBV30, the J call TRBJ1-2, with TRBD1 matching 10 bases. Germline V gene lookup returns CDR1 GTSNPN and CDR2 SVGIG (reference sequence). The CDR3 consists of 13 residues. The junction had 3 bases not matched to a gene; V was cut back by 1 base and J by 7 bases. The covered CDR3 bases are TGTGCCTGGAGTGGCGGGACAGGGGTTGGC. It yields the protein CAWSGGTGVG. The full CDR3 protein reads CAWSGGTGVGYTF.

A note on this clone: The CDR3 goes on 3 residues after the read ends, and that part is filled in from the germline J gene. The rearrangement joins TRBV14 to TRBJ2-3; 9 bases line up with TRBD2. This CDR3 comprises 16 residues. The germline V gene encodes CDR1 SGHDN and CDR2 FVKESK. The trim removed 4 bases at V and 4 bases at J, leaving 9 bases unmatched. The CDR3 DNA, read in part, is TGTGCCAGCAGCCCGGGACTAGCTCGGATCGCAGATACG. Translated, it gives CASSPGLARIADT. The CDR3 as a whole reads CASSPGLARIADTQYF.

On this clone itself: The read ends 3 residues early relative to the CDR3; the germline J gene fills the gap. This chain links TRBV6-1 with TRBJ1-5; D gene uncertain. V lost 2 bases and J 0 bases, leaving 14 bases between the germline ends. The CDR3 extends over 17 amino acids. In germline, CDR1 is MNHNS, CDR2 SASEGT. This CDR3 reads CASSEPAGGSSNQPQHF. The CDR3 bases that were read are TGTGCCAGCAGTGAACCGGCAGGAGGGTCTAGCAATCAGCCC.

CDR3 DNA, as far as it was read: TGCGCCAGCAGCTCTCAGGGAGGGGGCACTGAA. It yields the protein CASSSQGGGTE. The whole CDR3 protein is CASSSQGGGTEAFF. The V and J genes are TRBV5-1 and TRBJ1-1; D might be TRBD1 (6 bases). The read stops 3 residues short of the end of the CDR3; the missing end is completed from the germline J gene. From germline, CDR1 is SGHRS and CDR2 YFSETQ. Trimming shortened V by 3 bases and J by 4 bases, and 13 bases separated the two germline ends. This CDR3 is 14 amino acids long.

As concerns this clone: The DNA ends 3 residues before the CDR3 does, and the rest of the CDR3 is filled in from the germline J gene. This chain links TRBV5-6 with TRBJ2-3, with 8 bases that match TRBD2. The length of the CDR3 is 15 residues. J was trimmed by 4 bases and V by 2 bases; bases with no gene match: 6. In germline, CDR1 is SGHDT, CDR2 YYEEEE. The CDR3 spells CASSFGGGPADTQYF. Partial CDR3 DNA: TGTGCCAGCAGCTTTGGCGGGGGGCCGGCAGATACG.

A note on this clone: The sequence runs out 3 residues before the end of the CDR3; the remainder is reconstructed from the germline J gene. The gene calls are TRBV7-9 and TRBJ1-1; D gene uncertain. The germline V gene has CDR1 SEHNR and CDR2 FQNEAQ (reference sequence). Between the trimmed V and J ends, which lost 5 bases and 7 bases, there was a span of 14 bases. The CDR3 has 13 residues. The CDR3 here is CASSAGSSVEAFF. CDR3 bases read: TGTGCCAGCAGCGCGGGATCGAGCGTTGAA.

For this clone: Read coverage stops 3 residues before the CDR3 terminus; the germline J gene supplies the remainder. The rearrangement joins TRBV29-1 to TRBJ2-1; D gene unclear. Germline CDR1 reads SQVTM; CDR2 reads ANQGSEA. V was clipped by 4 bases and J by 5 bases, with 3 bases between them. The CDR3 runs to 10 residues. The CDR3 sequence: CSVVDNEQFF. The DNA read from the CDR3 is TGCAGCGTTGTCGACAATGAG.

Regarding this clone: The read is 3 residues too short to cover the CDR3 end, so that end is filled in from the germline J gene. The gene calls are TRBV27 and TRBJ2-3; 12 nucleotides line up with TRBD2. CDR1 and CDR2 from the germline V gene are MNHEY and SMNVEV (reference sequence). The CDR3 has 16 residues. V lost 2 bases, J lost 7 bases, and 7 bases stayed unmatched. CDR3 sequence: CASSLRTSGEPNTQYF. The part of the CDR3 DNA that was read is TGTGCCAGCAGTTTAAGGACTAGCGGGGAACCAAATACG.

To note about this clone: The read is 3 residues too short to cover the CDR3 end, so that end is filled in from the germline J gene. J is TRBJ2-1 and V is TRBV5-1; D possibly corresponds to TRBD2 (6 bases). Germline CDR1 and CDR2: SGHRS and YFSETQ. This CDR3 spans 15 amino acids. V was trimmed by 3 bases and J by 3 bases, leaving 13 bases between them. CDR3 protein: CASSSGTGIYNEQFF. The sequenced CDR3 bases are TGCGCCAGCAGCTCCGGGACTGGAATCTACAATGAG. Full variable domain (missing parts from reference TRBV5-1 and TRBJ2-1): KAGVTQTPRYLIKTRGQQVTLSCSPISGHRSVSWYQQTPGQGLQFLFEYFSETQRNKGNFPGRFSGRQFSNSRSEMNVSTLELGDSALYLCASSSGTGIYNEQFFGPGTRLTVL.

To note about this clone: The CDR3 end is not reached by the read, which stops 3 residues before it; the germline J gene fills it in. The chain joins TRBV20-1 to TRBJ1-3; 10 nucleotides line up with TRBD1. Losses at the gene ends were 0 bases for V and 8 bases for J; bases not matched to a gene: 7. The CDR3 consists of 15 residues. Germline loops: CDR1 DFQATT, CDR2 SNEGSKA (reference sequence). The sequenced part of the CDR3 DNA is TGCAGTGCTAGAGAGAGAAGGACAGGGGGGGACACC. Translation gives CSARERRTGGDT. Given in full, the CDR3 is CSARERRTGGDTIYF.

Of note for this clone: The DNA ends 3 residues before the CDR3 does, and the rest of the CDR3 is filled in from the germline J gene. The J gene is TRBJ2-3, the V gene TRBV29-1; 9 nucleotides align to TRBD1. After removal of 7 bases from V and 1 base from J, the junction contained 15 bases not matched to a gene. The CDR3 is 17 residues long. Germline loops: CDR1 SQVTM, CDR2 ANQGSEA. The covered CDR3 bases are TGCAGCGGCGCCGGGACAGGGTTTGTGACTGGCACAGATACG. Amino acids: CSGAGTGFVTGTDT. The complete CDR3 protein is CSGAGTGFVTGTDTQYF.

The part of the CDR3 DNA that was read is TGTGCCAGCAGCTTAAGCGCGGCCTCGAACACTGAA. Amino acid sequence: CASSLSAASNTE. The CDR3 in full is CASSLSAASNTEAFF. The chain recombines TRBV7-3 with TRBJ1-1; D is unresolved. Read coverage stops 3 residues before the CDR3 terminus; the germline J gene supplies the remainder. CDR3 size: 15 residues. The germline V gene encodes CDR1 SGHTA and CDR2 FQGTGA. V was clipped by 1 base and J by 1 base, with 10 bases between them.

About this clone itself: Coverage ceases 3 residues before the CDR3 finishes, and the germline J gene fills in the end. The chain carries TRBV7-3 and TRBJ2-1, with 10 positions matching TRBD2. V lost 5 bases, J lost 5 bases, and 9 bases stayed unmatched. The CDR3 consists of 16 residues. Per germline, CDR1 SGHTA and CDR2 FQGTGA. The sequenced part of the CDR3 DNA is TGTGCCAGCAGCATAGACAGCGGGGGGGCTCACAATGAG. Translating it yields CASSIDSGGAHNE. The CDR3 reads in full as CASSIDSGGAHNEQFF.

About this clone itself: Sequencing ends 3 residues short of the CDR3 end; the germline J gene provides the rest. The gene calls are TRBV5-1 and TRBJ2-7, with TRBD2 as a possible D gene (5 bases). The CDR3 runs 14 residues. Deletions cut 4 bases from V and 0 bases from J, with 11 bases between. The germline V gene has CDR1 SGHRS and CDR2 YFSETQ. The sequenced part of the CDR3 DNA is TGCGCCAGCAGCATACTAGGGAGCTCCTACGAG. It specifies CASSILGSSYE. The complete CDR3 sequence is CASSILGSSYEQYF.

Regarding this clone: The DNA ends 3 residues before the CDR3 does, and the rest of the CDR3 is filled in from the germline J gene. The rearrangement uses TRBV7-6 and TRBJ1-3; the D gene is possibly TRBD1 (6 bases). CDR3 length: 16 residues. V lost 7 bases to trimming and J lost 3 bases, with 19 bases between them. Germline lookup yields CDR1 SGHVS and CDR2 FNYEAQ. The CDR3 DNA, read in part, is TGTGCCAGCAATCTAGGGGGGGCCACGGGTGGAAACACC. Translating it yields CASNLGGATGGNT. The whole CDR3 region reads CASNLGGATGGNTIYF.

Of note for this clone: Sequencing ends 3 residues short of the CDR3 end; the germline J gene provides the rest. The rearrangement links TRBV5-1 to TRBJ2-5; possible D gene TRBD2, 7 bases. CDR1 SGHRS and CDR2 YFSETQ come from the germline V gene. The CDR3 totals 16 residues. The germline V and J ends were trimmed by 0 bases and 2 bases, with 14 bases remaining between them. The covered CDR3 bases are TGCGCCAGCAGCTTGGTTGAGGGGGGGACTCAAGAGACC. Its translation is CASSLVEGGTQET. The entire CDR3 sequence reads CASSLVEGGTQETQYF.